The 19 T cell receptor beta chains reported below all come from one sample, sequenced in a study of shared clonotypes between healthy human individuals. Generated by immunoSEQ multiplex PCR, the TCRdb table keeps only in-frame clones and is missing some. The sample shows under 700,000 clones, about 95% of them seen only once. Naive CD8 cells comprised CD45RO-negative, CCR7-positively selected cells, excluding terminally differentiated effector memory CD45RA+ cells. Material: naive CD8+ T cells sorted from blood. The receptors originated from a woman aged 25 to 39 in good health.

This chain links TRBV5-4 with TRBJ2-7; D remains ambiguous. V lost 4 bases and J 2 bases, leaving 13 bases between the germline ends. The CDR3 totals 14 residues. Germline CDR1 is SGHNT and CDR2 is YYREEE (reference sequence). The CDR3: CASSPGDKAYEQYF. CDR3 nucleotide sequence: TGTGCCAGCAGCCCAGGTGACAAAGCCTACGAGCAGTACTTC.

This clone is a singleton in its sample. V gene TRBV28 combines with J gene TRBJ2-7; TRBD2 matches at 11 bases. There are 15 residues in the CDR3. Germline V gene lookup returns CDR1 MDHEN and CDR2 SYDVKM. J gave up 2 bases and V 6 bases, and 6 bases lay outside the gene matches. The chain's CDR3 is CASRKLAGAAYEQYF. CDR3 sequence (DNA): TGTGCCAGCAGGAAACTAGCGGGAGCCGCCTACGAGCAGTACTTC.

This clone was picked up one time. The chain recombines TRBV5-4 with TRBJ2-1, with TRBD1 identical over 7 bases. CDR1 is SGHNT, CDR2 YYREEE, per germline (reference sequence). The ends lost 1 base at V and 4 bases at J; junction bases unmatched: 5. There are 15 residues in the CDR3. This CDR3 reads CASSLIQGSYNEQFF. The DNA of the CDR3 is TGTGCCAGCAGCTTGATACAGGGGTCGTACAATGAGCAGTTCTTC.

About this clone: Other DNA sequences of this sample code for an identical CDR3. The chain joins TRBV27 to TRBJ2-7; TRBD1 aligns across 7 bases. The CDR3 is 13 residues long. CDR1 and CDR2 from the germline V gene are MNHEY and SMNVEV (reference sequence). V was pared by 2 bases and J by 2 bases, with 0 bases of the junction left unmatched. The CDR3 bases are TGTGCCAGCAGTTTAACAGGGGCCTACGAGCAGTACTTC. This codes for CASSLTGAYEQYF.

J is TRBJ2-7 and V is TRBV2, with a possible D match to TRBD2 (6 bases). The CDR3 contains 14 residues. Looked up from germline, CDR1 is SNHLY and CDR2 is FYNNEI. Trimming cost V 6 bases and J 3 bases, with 15 bases left between them. CDR3: CASSEIAVDYEQYF. The CDR3 region has the DNA TGTGCCAGCAGCGAAATAGCGGTCGACTACGAGCAGTACTTC.

The CDR3 nucleotides are TGTGCCAGCAGCTCCGTCGTGGGGATCGGGGAGCTGTTTTTT. It yields the protein CASSSVVGIGELFF. The rearrangement joins TRBV7-3 to TRBJ2-2; D not resolved. V lost 4 bases and J lost 7, with 13 bases in between. CDR3 length equals 14 residues. Germline V gene lookup returns CDR1 SGHTA and CDR2 FQGTGA.

The chain is built from TRBV2 and TRBJ1-4, with D uncertain. Germline CDR1 is SNHLY and CDR2 is FYNNEI. The CDR3 is 12 residues long. The V and J ends lost 8 bases and 8 bases respectively, with 12 bases between them. The CDR3 protein is CASGEGKEKLFF. The DNA for the CDR3 is TGTGCCAGCGGCGAAGGGAAGGAAAAACTGTTTTTT.

This chain uses TRBV2 with TRBJ2-5, with 7 bases that match TRBD1. The CDR3 consists of 14 residues. CDR1 SNHLY and CDR2 FYNNEI come from the germline V gene. V shed 2 bases, J shed 4 bases, and the junction held 4 bases outside the gene matches. The chain's CDR3 is CASSEKGAPETQYF. The CDR3 DNA sequence: TGTGCCAGCAGTGAAAAGGGGGCCCCAGAGACCCAGTACTTC.

V and J are TRBV6-1 and TRBJ2-3; TRBD2 matches at 7 bases. Per germline, CDR1 MNHNS and CDR2 SASEGT. This CDR3 has 14 amino acids. V lost 5 bases to trimming and J lost 2 bases; unmatched junction nucleotides: 4. CDR3 in amino acids: CASSPLADTDTQYF. The CDR3 DNA is TGTGCCAGCAGTCCTCTAGCGGACACAGATACGCAGTATTTT.

The chain has TRBV4-1 and TRBJ1-2; no firm D call. In germline, CDR1 is MGHRA, CDR2 YSYEKL. The CDR3 length is 14 residues. Trimming shortened V by 1 base and J by 6 bases, and 12 bases separated the two germline ends. As DNA, the CDR3 is TGCGCCAGCAGCCAAGCAAAGGGCGTCCATGGCTACACCTTC. Encoded protein: CASSQAKGVHGYTF.

This chain links TRBV19 with TRBJ1-2, with D unresolved. The germline V gene encodes CDR1 LNHDA and CDR2 SQIVND (reference sequence). With 7 bases removed from V and 0 bases from J, the gap between germline ends came to 9 bases. The length of the CDR3 is 13 residues. The CDR3: CASNFGSNYGYTF. As DNA, the CDR3 is TGTGCCAGTAATTTTGGTTCTAACTATGGCTACACCTTC.

V and J are TRBV2 and TRBJ2-7; 8 bases are a match to TRBD1. J gave up 4 bases and V 6 bases, and 5 bases lay outside the gene matches. Germline lookup yields CDR1 SNHLY and CDR2 FYNNEI. CDR3 length: 13 residues. CDR3 loop: CASRETGAYEQYF. The CDR3 coding sequence is TGTGCCAGCAGGGAGACAGGGGCTTACGAGCAGTACTTC.

The J gene is TRBJ2-2, the V gene TRBV10-1, with D perhaps matching TRBD1 or TRBD2 (6 bases each). Germline V lookup: CDR1 WNHNN, CDR2 SYGVQD (reference sequence). The CDR3 consists of 15 residues. Trimming removed 4 bases at V and 3 bases at J, with 12 bases between. CDR3 sequence reads: CASSASGGYTGELFF. The CDR3 DNA follows: TGCGCCAGCAGTGCCTCCGGGGGCTACACCGGGGAGCTGTTTTTT.

Concerning this clone: At the DNA level, this CDR3 is encoded by other sequences in the same sample as well. The genes are TRBV5-4 and TRBJ2-7; D is unresolved. V was trimmed by 3 bases and J by 4 bases, leaving 5 bases between them. This CDR3 has 11 residues. Looked up from germline, CDR1 is SGHNT and CDR2 is YYREEE (reference sequence). CDR3 in DNA: TGTGCCAGCAGCTCCGATTACGAGCAGTACTTC. Translating gives CASSSDYEQYF.

This clone was seen once. The CDR3 DNA is TGTGCCAGCAGTGAAACCGGGGTGAACACTGAAGCTTTCTTT. Translation: CASSETGVNTEAFF. This rearrangement joins TRBV6-1 to TRBJ1-1; D gene ambiguous. Trimming pared 2 bases from V and 0 bases from J, leaving 7 bases between. Germline V gives CDR1 MNHNS, CDR2 SASEGT. CDR3 size: 14 residues.

The CDR3: CASTPRGGADNEQFF. CDR3 in DNA: TGTGCCAGCACCCCTCGAGGGGGCGCCGACAATGAGCAGTTCTTC. The chain is built from TRBV27 and TRBJ2-1; 7 bases are shared with TRBD1. The V gene's germline CDR1 is MNHEY and CDR2 SMNVEV (reference sequence). J gave up 5 bases and V 7 bases, and 11 bases lay outside the gene matches. The CDR3 runs to 15 residues.

V usage is TRBV2 and J usage is TRBJ2-7, with a tentative D call TRBD1 (6 bases). The germline V gene encodes CDR1 SNHLY and CDR2 FYNNEI. V lost 2 bases and J 0 bases, leaving 8 bases between the germline ends. This CDR3 spans 14 amino acids. The CDR3 protein is CASSETGISYEQYF. The CDR3 coding sequence is TGTGCCAGCAGTGAAACAGGGATCTCCTACGAGCAGTACTTC.

This clone was counted a single time. The CDR3 DNA is TGTGCCAGTAGTCCCAGGGACGGTACGGAATCCACCGGGGAGCTGTTTTTT. This sequence encodes CASSPRDGTESTGELFF. The rearrangement joins TRBV19 to TRBJ2-2, with D perhaps assigned TRBD1 or TRBD2 (5 bases each). The V and J ends lost 5 bases and 4 bases respectively, with 20 bases between them. Germline V gene data show CDR1 as LNHDA and CDR2 as SQIVND (reference sequence). The CDR3 loop spans 17 amino acids.

The rearrangement joins TRBV27 to TRBJ2-5, with D possibly matching TRBD1 (6 bases). V lost 3 bases, J lost 5 bases, and 16 bases lay in between. CDR3 length: 15 amino acids. The germline V gene encodes CDR1 MNHEY and CDR2 SMNVEV (reference sequence). CDR3 sequence reads: CASSFTGYGAETQYF. The DNA for the CDR3 is TGTGCCAGCAGTTTTACAGGGTATGGAGCGGAGACCCAGTACTTC.